One sample yielded the 16 T cell receptor beta chains listed below, sequenced in a study of T cells in Graves' hyperthyroidism and ophthalmopathy (dated 2019 in TCRdb). Library preparation was by multiplex PCR. Data came from an Illumina HiSeq 2000. TCR beta CDR3 regions were amplified from RNA transcripts. The first round of RT-PCR for the TCR CDR3 was performed with the HTBI primer set and the Qiagen OneStep RT-PCR kit. TCRdb trimmed the raw reads at Q25, called clones with MiXCR and kept productive beta chains. All rows with the same CDR3 protein become a single entry with the most common DNA and genes. The sample records around 480,000 distinct CDR3 sequences, 13% to 15% of which are singletons. The top ten clonotypes cover under 20% of the sample. Sequenced sample: blood. These receptors were obtained from a woman in her late teens or twenties with Graves' hyperthyroidism.

This clonotype was recorded many times. The chain couples TRBV7-9 to TRBJ2-5; the D gene is possibly TRBD2 (6 bases). Trimming took off 4 bases at V and 5 bases at J, with 14 bases between the two ends. CDR3 length equals 14 residues. Germline V gives CDR1 SEHNR, CDR2 FQNEAQ (reference sequence). The CDR3 bases are TGTGCCAGCAGCTACCTTATCGGGAGTGAGACCCAGTACTTC. Translation: CASSYLIGSETQYF. Variable domain in full (rest from reference TRBV7-9 and TRBJ2-5): DTGVSQNPRHKITKRGQNVTFRCDPISEHNRLYWYRQTLGQGPEFLTYFQNEAQLEKSRLLSDRFSAERPKGSFSTLEIQRTEQGDSAMYLCASSYLIGSETQYFGPGTRLLVL.

This clonotype was observed many times. The chain links TRBV27 to TRBJ1-2; D unresolved. V was trimmed by 5 bases and J by 4 bases, leaving 8 bases between them. The CDR3 totals 12 residues. CDR1 is MNHEY, CDR2 SMNVEV, per germline (reference sequence). This CDR3 reads CASSNLIYGYTF. In nucleotides, the CDR3 is TGTGCCAGCAGTAACCTAATCTATGGCTACACCTTC.

This clonotype was recorded at least ten times. V usage is TRBV30 and J usage is TRBJ2-7; 7 nucleotides align to TRBD2. The CDR3 consists of 13 residues. J was trimmed by 9 bases and V by 4 bases; bases with no gene match: 12. CDR1 and CDR2 (germline): GTSNPN, SVGIG (reference sequence). The CDR3 is CAWTSGPDSGQYV. The CDR3 bases are TGTGCCTGGACTAGCGGACCCGATAGTGGGCAGTACGTC.

This clonotype occurred many times. The chain joins TRBV12-3 or TRBV12-4 to TRBJ1-2, with D uncertain. The CDR3 contains 12 residues. Between the trimmed V and J ends, which lost 5 bases and 4 bases, there was a span of 8 bases. CDR3 DNA: TGTGCCAGCAGTCCCCTTATCTATGGCTACACCTTC. Protein sequence: CASSPLIYGYTF.

This clonotype was observed at least ten times. The V call is TRBV18, the J call TRBJ2-4; D is possibly TRBD2 (6 bases). The germline CDR1 and CDR2 sequences are KGHSH and LQKENI. Trimming removed 0 bases from V and 4 bases from J, with 16 bases in between. This CDR3 is 17 amino acids long. The CDR3 bases are TGTGCCAGCTCACCACCGGCCTTGGGCGGGGATAAAAACATTCAGTACTTC. Its protein product is CASSPPALGGDKNIQYF.

This clonotype came up a few times. The chain recombines TRBV20-1 with TRBJ1-2; 7 bases align to TRBD1. The CDR3 consists of 14 residues. V lost 1 base, J lost 8 bases, and 10 bases stayed unmatched. Germline values: CDR1 DFQATT, CDR2 SNEGSKA (reference sequence). The CDR3 spells CSARAEEGAGGYTF. CDR3 in DNA: TGCAGTGCTAGAGCCGAGGAGGGGGCTGGCGGCTACACCTTC.

This clonotype was picked up a small number of times. V is TRBV6-2 or TRBV6-3 and J is TRBJ2-7; D possibly corresponds to TRBD2 (5 bases). The CDR3 sequence is 14 residues long. The germline V gene encodes CDR1 MNHEY and CDR2 SVGEGT. V was clipped by 10 bases and J by 0 bases, with 16 bases between them. The CDR3 nucleotides are TGTGCCACCTTTGCCCAGCGGTACTCCTACGAGCAGTACTTC. Protein product: CATFAQRYSYEQYF.

The gene calls are TRBV20-1 and TRBJ1-6; 9 nucleotides agree with TRBD1. There are 15 residues in the CDR3. Looked up from germline, CDR1 is DFQATT and CDR2 is SNEGSKA (reference sequence). J lost 7 bases, V lost 0 bases, and 4 bases had no gene match. CDR3: CSARDPDRGNSPLHF. For the CDR3, the DNA is TGCAGTGCTAGAGATCCCGACAGGGGGAATTCACCCCTCCACTTT.

The chain carries TRBV20-1 and TRBJ2-7; no reliable D call. The V end was cut by 6 bases, the J end by 2 bases, with 17 bases between. CDR1 and CDR2 (germline): DFQATT, SNEGSKA (reference sequence). This CDR3 contains 14 residues. The DNA of the CDR3 is TGCAGTGCCCACACCTTTGACGGAACCTACGAGCAGTACTTC. Protein product: CSAHTFDGTYEQYF.

There are many counts of this clonotype. The chain combines TRBV19 with TRBJ1-1; D is undetermined. The CDR3 is 13 residues long. Trimming took 3 bases from V and 1 from J, leaving 6 bases between them. Germline V lookup: CDR1 LNHDA, CDR2 SQIVND (reference sequence). CDR3 nucleotide sequence: TGTGCCAGTAGTATTGAACCGAACACTGAAGCTTTCTTT. Translation: CASSIEPNTEAFF.

This clonotype has a single count. This chain uses TRBV20-1 with TRBJ2-3, with D perhaps assigned TRBD1 or TRBD2 (5 bases each). Germline CDR1 is DFQATT and CDR2 is SNEGSKA (reference sequence). V lost 6 bases to trimming and J lost 1 base, with 17 bases between them. This CDR3 contains 15 residues. The CDR3 region is CSAWDHSQGTDTQYF. CDR3 in DNA: TGCAGTGCGTGGGACCACTCCCAGGGCACAGATACGCAGTATTTT.

For this clonotype: One junction end disagrees with the germline gene, perhaps due to a read error. Written as DNA, the CDR3 is TGCACCAGCAGCTTGTCGGGTTCACCGGCGAACACTGAAGCTTTCTTT. Residues: CTSSLSGSPANTEAFF. The gene calls are TRBV5-1 and TRBJ1-1; D is unresolved. The CDR3 extends over 16 amino acids. CDR1 SGHRS and CDR2 YFSETQ come from the germline V gene.

Turning to this clonotype: A read error is possible here, since a much larger clone lies one base away. The chain links TRBV6-1 to TRBJ2-1; 8 nucleotides match TRBD2. Germline V gene lookup returns CDR1 MNHNS and CDR2 SASEGT. The CDR3 loop spans 15 amino acids. The J segment lost 0 bases and the V segment lost 6 bases, leaving 4 bases of the junction unmatched. CDR3 residues: CASRTTSDSYNEQFF. As DNA, the CDR3 is TGTGCCAGCAGGACGACTAGCGACTCCTACAATGAGCAGTTCTTC.

This clonotype came up many times. The V gene is TRBV5-1, the J gene TRBJ1-1; D gene unclear. Germline V CDR1 and CDR2: SGHRS, YFSETQ. CDR3 length: 15 residues. Trimming shortened V by 4 bases and J by 4 bases, and 17 bases separated the two germline ends. CDR3 DNA sequence: TGCGCCAGCAGCAGTGCCCAGGCCGGGCGCACTGAAGCTTTCTTT. Its protein is CASSSAQAGRTEAFF.

This clonotype has a count of ten or more. The CDR3 nucleotides read TGTGCCGTCCTCTCGGACTCCTACAATGAGCAGTTCTTC. This gives the protein CAVLSDSYNEQFF. V gene TRBV6-1 combines with J gene TRBJ2-1; D ambiguous. Germline assignment: CDR1 MNHNS and CDR2 SASEGT. The CDR3 runs 13 residues. With 11 bases removed from V and 0 bases from J, the gap between germline ends came to 11 bases.

In this sample, this clonotype turned up a few times. The chain combines TRBV4-2 with TRBJ2-5, with 10 bases fitting TRBD2. After removal of 0 bases from V and 6 bases from J, the junction contained 4 bases not matched to a gene. The CDR3 sequence is 15 residues long. The germline gives CDR1 LGHNA, CDR2 YNFKEQ. In DNA form, the CDR3 reads TGTGCCAGCAGCCAAGACCTAGCGGGAGCAAAGACCCAGTACTTC. It is translated as CASSQDLAGAKTQYF.